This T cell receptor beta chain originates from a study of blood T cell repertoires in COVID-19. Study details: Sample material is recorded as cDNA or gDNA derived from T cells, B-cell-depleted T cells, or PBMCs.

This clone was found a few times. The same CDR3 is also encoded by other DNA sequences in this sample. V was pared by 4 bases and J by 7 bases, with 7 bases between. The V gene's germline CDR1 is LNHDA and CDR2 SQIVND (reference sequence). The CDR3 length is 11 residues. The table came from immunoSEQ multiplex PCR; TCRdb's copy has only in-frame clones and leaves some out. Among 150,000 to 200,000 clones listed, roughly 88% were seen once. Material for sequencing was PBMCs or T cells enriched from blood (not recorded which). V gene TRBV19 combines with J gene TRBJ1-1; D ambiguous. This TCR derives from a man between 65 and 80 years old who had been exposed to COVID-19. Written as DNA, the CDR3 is TGTGCCAGTAGTACGGGTATTGAAGCTTTCTTT. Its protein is CASSTGIEAFF.